This TCR beta chain appears in the sequencing data of a study of blood T cell repertoires in COVID-19. Study-level background: Samples taken during acute and convalescent COVID-19 were collected in the United States, Italy and Spain. The cDNA or gDNA used as material had been derived from T cells, B-cell-depleted T cells, or PBMCs.

Study processing details: Quantification of nucleated cells was approximated via reference gene primer amplification. Sequencing used immunoSEQ multiplex PCR; TCRdb keeps in-frame clones, though not all of them. V and J calls and clone size come straight from that table; D and trimming were deduced from the DNA. Altogether approximately 58,000 clones are present, 65% to 90% being singletons, with the ten largest covering approximately 5.6%. The germline gives CDR1 SGHNT, CDR2 YYREEE (reference sequence). V lost 4 bases, J lost 0 bases, and 14 bases lay in between. CDR3 size: 16 residues. This clone was counted only a few times.

The TCR originated in a woman aged 55-70 years with acute or convalescent COVID-19. The sequenced sample was peripheral blood. The chain carries TRBV5-4 and TRBJ1-3, with D hard to call. CDR3 loop: CASSRGGVYSGNTIYF. The DNA for the CDR3 is TGTGCCAGCAGCCGGGGTGGGGTATACTCTGGAAACACCATATATTTT.